This note documents a single T cell receptor beta chain sequence. What it binds is unknown. These data come from a study of T cells after yellow fever vaccination. TCRdb recomputed calls from the 5' RACE reads with MiXCR, one row per CDR3 protein. The table has 300,000 to 400,000 distinct CDR3 sequences, around an eighth seen once. From germline, CDR1 is SGDLS and CDR2 YYNGEE. The CDR3 is made up of 15 amino acids. V gave up 0 bases and J gave up 8 bases, with 15 bases separating them. Study-wide results and limits: Repertoires obtained by FACS sorting could include abundant clonotypes that entered as contaminants from the bulk population.

The rearrangement uses TRBV9 and TRBJ2-1; a possible D gene is TRBD1 (6 bases). Sample: CD4+ T cells sorted from PBMCs, taken 15 days after the yellow fever booster vaccination. This clonotype was obtained from a man younger than 35 who received the YFV17D yellow fever vaccine. The CDR3 DNA sequence: TGTGCCAGCAGCGTAGATGTGGTACAGGGCGATGAGCAGTTCTTC. Protein product: CASSVDVVQGDEQFF.